The source of this T cell receptor (beta chain) is a study of beta chain features in type 1 diabetes. The entirety of the isolated RNA underwent reverse transcription, so expressed TCRB transcripts were sequenced. The table came from immunoSEQ multiplex PCR; TCRdb's copy has only in-frame clones and leaves some out. The sample gives over 150,000 clones, about 13% of which show up once; roughly 0.56% is in the top ten. Germline V gene sequence: CDR1 SEHNR, CDR2 FQNEAQ (reference sequence). After removal of 5 bases from V and 10 bases from J, the junction contained 11 bases not matched to a gene. The CDR3 consists of 16 residues.

The sequence derives from a woman aged 18 to 35 in good health. The J gene is TRBJ2-1, the V gene TRBV7-9; TRBD2 aligns across 13 bases. Sequenced: central memory CD4+ T cells from blood. The CDR3 is CASSPRLAGGRSEQFF. The CDR3 DNA reads as TGTGCCAGCAGCCCTCGACTAGCGGGAGGCCGTTCGGAGCAGTTCTTC.